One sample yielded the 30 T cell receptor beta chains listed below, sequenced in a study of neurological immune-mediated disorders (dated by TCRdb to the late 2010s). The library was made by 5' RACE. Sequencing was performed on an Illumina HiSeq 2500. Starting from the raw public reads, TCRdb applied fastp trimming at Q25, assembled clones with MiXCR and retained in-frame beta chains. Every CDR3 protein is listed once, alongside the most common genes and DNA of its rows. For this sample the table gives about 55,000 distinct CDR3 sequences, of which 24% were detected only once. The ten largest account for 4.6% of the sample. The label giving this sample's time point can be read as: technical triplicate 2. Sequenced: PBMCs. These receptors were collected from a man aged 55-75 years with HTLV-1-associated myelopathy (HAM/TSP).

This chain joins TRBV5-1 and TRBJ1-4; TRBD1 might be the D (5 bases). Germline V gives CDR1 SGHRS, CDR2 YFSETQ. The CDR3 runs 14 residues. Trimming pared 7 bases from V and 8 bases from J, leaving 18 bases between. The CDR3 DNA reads TGCGCCAGCGGAAGTGGGGACGAGGTGGAAAAACTGTTTTTT. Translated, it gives CASGSGDEVEKLFF.

CDR3 bases: TGTGCCAGCAGTGGAAGCTCTGGGGCCAACGTCCTGACTTTC. Amino acid sequence: CASSGSSGANVLTF. The chain employs TRBV2 and TRBJ2-6; D not certain. Per the germline V gene, CDR1 is SNHLY and CDR2 is FYNNEI. This CDR3 spans 14 amino acids. Between the trimmed V and J ends, which lost 4 bases and 0 bases, there was a span of 4 bases.

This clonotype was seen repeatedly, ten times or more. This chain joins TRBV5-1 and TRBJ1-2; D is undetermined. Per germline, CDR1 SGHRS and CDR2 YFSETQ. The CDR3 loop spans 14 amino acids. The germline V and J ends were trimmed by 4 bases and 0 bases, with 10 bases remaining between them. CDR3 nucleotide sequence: TGCGCCAGCAGCGTTGGAGGTACTAACTATGGCTACACCTTC. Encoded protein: CASSVGGTNYGYTF. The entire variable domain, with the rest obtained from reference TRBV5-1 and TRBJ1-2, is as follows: KAGVTQTPRYLIKTRGQQVTLSCSPISGHRSVSWYQQTPGQGLQFLFEYFSETQRNKGNFPGRFSGRQFSNSRSEMNVSTLELGDSALYLCASSVGGTNYGYTFGSGTRLTVV.

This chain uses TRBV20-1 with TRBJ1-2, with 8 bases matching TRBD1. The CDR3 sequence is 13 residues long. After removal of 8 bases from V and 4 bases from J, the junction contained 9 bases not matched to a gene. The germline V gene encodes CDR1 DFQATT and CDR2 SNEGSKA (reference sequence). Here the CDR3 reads CSSWRTGTYGYTF. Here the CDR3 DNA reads TGCAGTTCTTGGAGGACAGGGACCTATGGCTACACCTTC.

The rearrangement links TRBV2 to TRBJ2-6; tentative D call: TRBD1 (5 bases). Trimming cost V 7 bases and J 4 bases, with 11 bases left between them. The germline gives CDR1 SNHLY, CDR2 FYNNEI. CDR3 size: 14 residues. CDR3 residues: CASTLGAGANVLTF. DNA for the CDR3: TGTGCCAGCACCCTAGGGGCCGGGGCCAACGTCCTGACTTTC.

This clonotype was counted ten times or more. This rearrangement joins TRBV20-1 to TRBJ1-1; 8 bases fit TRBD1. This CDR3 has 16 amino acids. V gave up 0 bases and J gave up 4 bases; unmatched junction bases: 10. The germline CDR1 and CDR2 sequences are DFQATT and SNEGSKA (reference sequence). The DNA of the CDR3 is TGCAGTGCTAGAGATCCAGGGGGCGCATTAGCCACTGAAGCTTTCTTT. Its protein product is CSARDPGGALATEAFF.

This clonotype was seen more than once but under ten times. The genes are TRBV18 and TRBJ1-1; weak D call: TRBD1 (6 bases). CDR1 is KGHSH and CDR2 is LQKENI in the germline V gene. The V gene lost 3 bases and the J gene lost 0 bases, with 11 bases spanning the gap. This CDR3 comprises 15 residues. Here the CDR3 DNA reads TGTGCCAGCTCACCGCAGGGGAAATTGAACACTGAAGCTTTCTTT. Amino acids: CASSPQGKLNTEAFF. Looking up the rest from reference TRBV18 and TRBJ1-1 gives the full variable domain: NAGVMQNPRHLVRRRGQEARLRCSPMKGHSHVYWYRQLPEEGLKFMVYLQKENIIDESGMPKERFSAEFPKEGPSILRIQQVVRGDSAAYFCASSPQGKLNTEAFFGQGTRLTVV.

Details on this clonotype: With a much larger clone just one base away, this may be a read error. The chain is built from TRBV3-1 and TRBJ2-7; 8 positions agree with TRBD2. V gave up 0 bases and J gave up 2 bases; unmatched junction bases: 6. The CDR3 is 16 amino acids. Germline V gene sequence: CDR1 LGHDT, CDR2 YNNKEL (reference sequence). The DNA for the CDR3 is TGTGCCAGCAGCCAAGAGGAGGGTAGCGGGGCCTACGAGCAGTACGTC. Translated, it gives CASSQEEGSGAYEQYV.

In DNA form, the CDR3 reads TGCAGCGGGCAGGACAGCCCTTACACTGAAGCTTTCTTT. Translating it yields CSGQDSPYTEAFF. The chain combines TRBV29-1 with TRBJ1-1, with D possibly matching TRBD1 (6 bases). Germline V CDR1 and CDR2: SQVTM, ANQGSEA. The CDR3 is made up of 13 amino acids. Trimming cost V 7 bases and J 3 bases, with 15 bases left between them.

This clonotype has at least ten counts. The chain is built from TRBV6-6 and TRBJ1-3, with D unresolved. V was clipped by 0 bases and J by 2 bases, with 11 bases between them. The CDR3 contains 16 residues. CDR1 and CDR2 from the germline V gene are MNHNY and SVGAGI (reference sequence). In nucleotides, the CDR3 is TGTGCCAGCAGTTACTCCGACCAAAATACTGGAAACACCATATATTTT. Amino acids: CASSYSDQNTGNTIYF.

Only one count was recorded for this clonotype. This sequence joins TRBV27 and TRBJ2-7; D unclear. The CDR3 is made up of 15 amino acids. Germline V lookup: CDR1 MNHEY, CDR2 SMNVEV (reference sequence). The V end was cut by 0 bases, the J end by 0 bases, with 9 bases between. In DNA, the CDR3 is TGTGCCAGCAGTTTATCTGTAGGGATCTCCTACGAGCAGTACTTC. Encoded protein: CASSLSVGISYEQYF.

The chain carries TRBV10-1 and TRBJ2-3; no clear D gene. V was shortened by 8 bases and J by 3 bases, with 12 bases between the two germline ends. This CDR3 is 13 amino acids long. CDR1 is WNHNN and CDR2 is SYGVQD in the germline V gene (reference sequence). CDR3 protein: CASAPRQTDTQYF. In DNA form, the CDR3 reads TGCGCCAGCGCCCCCCGACAAACAGATACGCAGTATTTT.

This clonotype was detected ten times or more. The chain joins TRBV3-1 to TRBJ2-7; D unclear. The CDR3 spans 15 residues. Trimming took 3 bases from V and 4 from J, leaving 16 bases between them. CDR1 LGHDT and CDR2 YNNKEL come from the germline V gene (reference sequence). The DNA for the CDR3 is TGTGCCAGCAGCCAGTGGCAAATGGGTCATTACGAGCAGTACTTC. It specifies CASSQWQMGHYEQYF.

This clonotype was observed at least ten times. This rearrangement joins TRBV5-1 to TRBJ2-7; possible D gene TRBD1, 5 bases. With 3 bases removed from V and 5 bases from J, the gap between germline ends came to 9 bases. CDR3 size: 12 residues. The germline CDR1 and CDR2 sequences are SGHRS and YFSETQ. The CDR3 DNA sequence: TGCGCCAGCAGCTCCACCAGGGACGAGCAGTACTTC. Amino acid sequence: CASSSTRDEQYF.

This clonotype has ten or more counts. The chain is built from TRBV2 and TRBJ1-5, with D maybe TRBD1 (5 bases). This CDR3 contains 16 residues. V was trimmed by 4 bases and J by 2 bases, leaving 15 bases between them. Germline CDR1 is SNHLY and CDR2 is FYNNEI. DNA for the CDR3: TGTGCCAGCAGTGGGCCAGGTGGGGGAGGCAATCAGCCCCAGCATTTT. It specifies CASSGPGGGGNQPQHF.

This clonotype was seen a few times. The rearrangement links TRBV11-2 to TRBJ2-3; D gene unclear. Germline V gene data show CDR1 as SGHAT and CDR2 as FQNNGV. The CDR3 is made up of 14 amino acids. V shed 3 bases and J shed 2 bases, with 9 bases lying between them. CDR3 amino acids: CASSFSDPTDTQYF. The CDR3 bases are TGTGCCAGCAGCTTCAGCGACCCCACAGATACGCAGTATTTT.

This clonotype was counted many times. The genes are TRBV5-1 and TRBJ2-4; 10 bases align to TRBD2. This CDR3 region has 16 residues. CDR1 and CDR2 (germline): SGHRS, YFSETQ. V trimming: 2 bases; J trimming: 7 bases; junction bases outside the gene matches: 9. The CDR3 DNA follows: TGCGCCAGCAGCTTATCGTCTAGCGGGAGTTGGAACATTCAGTACTTC. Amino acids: CASSLSSSGSWNIQYF.

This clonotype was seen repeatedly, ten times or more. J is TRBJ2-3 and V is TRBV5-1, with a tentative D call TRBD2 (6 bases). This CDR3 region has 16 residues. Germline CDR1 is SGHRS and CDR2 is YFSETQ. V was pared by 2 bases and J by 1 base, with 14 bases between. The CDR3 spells CASSFQPSSGTDTQYF. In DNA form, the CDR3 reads TGCGCCAGCAGCTTCCAACCTTCTAGCGGCACAGATACGCAGTATTTT.

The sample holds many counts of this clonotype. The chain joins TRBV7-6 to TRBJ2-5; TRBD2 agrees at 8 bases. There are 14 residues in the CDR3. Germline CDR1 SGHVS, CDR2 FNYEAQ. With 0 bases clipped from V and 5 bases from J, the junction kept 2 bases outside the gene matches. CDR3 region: CASSLAGTRETQYF. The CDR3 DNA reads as TGTGCCAGCAGCTTAGCTGGGACTAGGGAGACCCAGTACTTC.

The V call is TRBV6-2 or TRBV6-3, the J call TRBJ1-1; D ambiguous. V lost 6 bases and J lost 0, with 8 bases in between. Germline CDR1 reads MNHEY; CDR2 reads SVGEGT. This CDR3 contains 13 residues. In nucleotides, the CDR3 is TGTGCCAGCAGCACTTACATGAACACTGAAGCTTTCTTT. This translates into CASSTYMNTEAFF.

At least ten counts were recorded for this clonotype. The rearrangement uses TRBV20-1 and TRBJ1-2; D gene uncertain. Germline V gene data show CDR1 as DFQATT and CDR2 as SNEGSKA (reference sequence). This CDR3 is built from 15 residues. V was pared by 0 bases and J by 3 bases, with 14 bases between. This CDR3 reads CSARDRGRGDYGYTF. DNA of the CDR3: TGCAGTGCTAGAGATCGCGGGCGGGGTGACTATGGCTACACCTTC.

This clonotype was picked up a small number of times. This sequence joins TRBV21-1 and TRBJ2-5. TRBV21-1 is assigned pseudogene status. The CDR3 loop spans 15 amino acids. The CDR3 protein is CASSKALTKSGTQYF. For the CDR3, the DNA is TGTGCCAGCAGCAAAGCGCTTACGAAATCAGGGACCCAGTACTTC.

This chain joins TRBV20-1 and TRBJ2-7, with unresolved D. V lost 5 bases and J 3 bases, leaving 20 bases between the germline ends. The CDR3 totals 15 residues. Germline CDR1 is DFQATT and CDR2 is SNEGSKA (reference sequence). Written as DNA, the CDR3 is TGCAGTGCTGCACACTCTGCCGGTGGATACTACGAGCAGTACTTC. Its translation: CSAAHSAGGYYEQYF.

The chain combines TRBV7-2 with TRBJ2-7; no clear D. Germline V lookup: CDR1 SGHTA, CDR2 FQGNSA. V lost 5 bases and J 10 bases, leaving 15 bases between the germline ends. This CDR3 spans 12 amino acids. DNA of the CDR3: TGTGCCAGCAGCCGACACAATACTCCTCAGTACTTC. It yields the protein CASSRHNTPQYF.

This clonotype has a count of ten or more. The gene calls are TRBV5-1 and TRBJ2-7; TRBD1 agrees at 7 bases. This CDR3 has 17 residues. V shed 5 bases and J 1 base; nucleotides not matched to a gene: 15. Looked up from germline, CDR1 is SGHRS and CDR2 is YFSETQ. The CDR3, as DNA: TGCGCCAGCAGTTTATCCTACTCCGGGACAGAGTCCTACGAGCAGTACTTC. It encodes CASSLSYSGTESYEQYF.

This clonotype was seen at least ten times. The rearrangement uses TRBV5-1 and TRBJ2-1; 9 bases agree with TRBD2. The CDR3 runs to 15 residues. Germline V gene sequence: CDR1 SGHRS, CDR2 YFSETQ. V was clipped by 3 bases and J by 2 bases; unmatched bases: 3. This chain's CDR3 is CASSWTSATYNEQFF. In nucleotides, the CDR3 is TGCGCCAGCAGCTGGACTAGCGCTACCTACAATGAGCAGTTCTTC.

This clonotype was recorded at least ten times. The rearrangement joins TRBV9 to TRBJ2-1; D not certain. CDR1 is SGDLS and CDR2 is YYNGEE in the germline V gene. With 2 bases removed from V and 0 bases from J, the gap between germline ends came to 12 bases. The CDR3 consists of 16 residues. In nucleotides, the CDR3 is TGTGCCAGCAGCGTTCAGGAGACGAGCTCCTACAATGAGCAGTTCTTC. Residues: CASSVQETSSYNEQFF. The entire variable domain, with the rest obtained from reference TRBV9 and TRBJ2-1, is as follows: DSGVTQTPKHLITATGQRVTLRCSPRSGDLSVYWYQQSLDQGLQFLIQYYNGEERAKGNILERFSAQQFPDLHSELNLSSLELGDSALYFCASSVQETSSYNEQFFGPGTRLTVL.

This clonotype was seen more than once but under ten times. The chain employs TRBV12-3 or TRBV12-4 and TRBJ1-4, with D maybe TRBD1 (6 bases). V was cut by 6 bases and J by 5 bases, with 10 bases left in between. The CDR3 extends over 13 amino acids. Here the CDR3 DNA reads TGTGCCAGCAGCCTAGGGGGGAATGAAAAACTGTTTTTT. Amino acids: CASSLGGNEKLFF.

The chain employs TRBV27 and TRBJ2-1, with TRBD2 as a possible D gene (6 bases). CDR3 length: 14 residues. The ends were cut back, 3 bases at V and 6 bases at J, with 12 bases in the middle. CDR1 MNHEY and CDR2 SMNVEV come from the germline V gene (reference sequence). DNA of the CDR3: TGTGCCAGCAGTTTGGGGGGTCCCCCCAATGAGCAGTTCTTC. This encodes CASSLGGPPNEQFF.

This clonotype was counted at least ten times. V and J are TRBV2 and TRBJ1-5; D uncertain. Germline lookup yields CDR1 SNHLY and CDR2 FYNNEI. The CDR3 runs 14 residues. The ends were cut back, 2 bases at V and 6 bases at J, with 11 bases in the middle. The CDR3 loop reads CASSEMGKGQPQHF. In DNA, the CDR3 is TGTGCCAGCAGTGAAATGGGGAAGGGTCAGCCCCAGCATTTT.